Following are 29 T cell receptor beta chains from one sample sequenced in a study of T cell changes during pregnancy in multiple sclerosis. Method: immunoSEQ multiplex PCR; TCRdb's copy keeps in-frame clones and lacks some. The table has tens of thousands of clones, approximately 90% seen once. Source: peripheral blood, taken in the third trimester of pregnancy. Receptor source: a female donor with multiple sclerosis, enrolled in a pregnancy study.

The J gene is TRBJ1-1, the V gene TRBV5-1, with TRBD1 matching 7 bases. The germline CDR1 and CDR2 sequences are SGHRS and YFSETQ. This CDR3 is 15 amino acids long. Trimming took 2 bases from V and 0 from J; bases not matched to a gene: 4. The CDR3 loop is CASSLAGGMNTEAFF. The CDR3 DNA sequence: TGCGCCAGCAGCTTAGCAGGGGGGATGAACACTGAAGCTTTCTTT.

The chain couples TRBV11-1 to TRBJ1-3; TRBD1 is a possible D gene (6 bases). There are 15 residues in the CDR3. V was shortened by 5 bases and J by 4 bases, with 15 bases between the two germline ends. Looked up from germline, CDR1 is SGHAT and CDR2 is FQDESV (reference sequence). The CDR3 DNA follows: TGTGCCAGCAGCACGGACAGAACACCGGGAAACACCATATATTTT. Its protein is CASSTDRTPGNTIYF.

This rearrangement joins TRBV29-1 to TRBJ2-1; TRBD1 matches 10 bases. The CDR3 consists of 18 residues. V shed 3 bases and J 1 base; nucleotides not matched to a gene: 12. Germline CDR1 is SQVTM and CDR2 is ANQGSEA. The CDR3 bases are TGCAGCGTTGAGCCGACAGGGGGCTCTACGTTGTCCTACAATGAGCAGTTCTTC. Translated: CSVEPTGGSTLSYNEQFF.

The chain couples TRBV2 to TRBJ1-3; 12 nucleotides align to TRBD1. Per the germline V gene, CDR1 is SNHLY and CDR2 is FYNNEI. V was clipped by 6 bases and J by 7 bases; unmatched bases: 4. The CDR3 sequence is 14 residues long. CDR3 coding DNA: TGTGCCAGCAGACCGGGACAGGGGGCCAACACCATATATTTT. Encoded protein: CASRPGQGANTIYF.

This clone appeared a single time. The rearrangement links TRBV19 to TRBJ2-1; TRBD1 agrees at 9 bases. Germline assignment: CDR1 LNHDA and CDR2 SQIVND (reference sequence). This CDR3 has 14 amino acids. Losses at the gene ends were 4 bases for V and 7 bases for J; bases not matched to a gene: 5. The CDR3 DNA is TGTGCCAGTAGTACACAGGGGGCGGATAATGAGCAGTTCTTC. Translated, it gives CASSTQGADNEQFF.

The rearrangement joins TRBV29-1 to TRBJ2-5; unclear D gene. The CDR3 length is 11 residues. V lost 4 bases, J lost 0 bases, and 3 bases lay in between. Germline lookup yields CDR1 SQVTM and CDR2 ANQGSEA. The CDR3 is CSVGHQETQYF. The CDR3 DNA reads as TGCAGCGTTGGGCACCAAGAGACCCAGTACTTC.

J is TRBJ2-7 and V is TRBV6-6; TRBD1 agrees at 7 bases. Germline-derived CDR1 and CDR2 are MNHNY and SVGAGI (reference sequence). Losses at the gene ends were 6 bases for V and 5 bases for J; bases not matched to a gene: 4. This CDR3 region has 12 residues. This CDR3 is CASSRDSHEQYF. The CDR3 DNA reads TGTGCCAGCAGCCGGGACAGCCACGAGCAGTACTTC.

The genes are TRBV7-2 and TRBJ1-1, with no clear D. The V gene lost 1 base and the J gene lost 4 bases, with 16 bases spanning the gap. CDR1 is SGHTA, CDR2 FQGNSA, per germline. The CDR3 loop spans 16 amino acids. The CDR3 DNA reads as TGTGCCAGCAGCTTAGTCGGCACCTATCGGGTCACTGAAGCTTTCTTT. Translation gives CASSLVGTYRVTEAFF.

The chain couples TRBV29-1 to TRBJ2-6; TRBD1 matches at 7 bases. Germline V gives CDR1 SQVTM, CDR2 ANQGSEA. The CDR3 spans 15 residues. Germline trimming cut 7 bases from V and 0 bases from J; bases unmatched to any gene: 6. DNA for the CDR3: TGCAGCGAACGACAGGGCCTCTCTGGGGCCAACGTCCTGACTTTC. Amino acids: CSERQGLSGANVLTF.

V is TRBV6-4 and J is TRBJ2-2, with 7 bases identical to TRBD1. This CDR3 has 13 amino acids. J gave up 10 bases and V 3 bases, and 5 bases lay outside the gene matches. The V gene's germline CDR1 is MRHNA and CDR2 SNTAGT. The CDR3 nucleotides read TGTGCCAGCAGTGATCGGGACAGTCAGGAGCTGTTTTTT. It yields the protein CASSDRDSQELFF.

The chain carries TRBV28 and TRBJ2-3; maybe TRBD1 (5 bases). Trimming removed 5 bases from V and 1 base from J, with 10 bases in between. Germline V gene sequence: CDR1 MDHEN, CDR2 SYDVKM. CDR3 length equals 14 residues. CDR3 loop: CASSTPQGTDTQYF. CDR3 coding DNA: TGTGCCAGCAGTACACCACAGGGCACAGATACGCAGTATTTT.

The chain has TRBV30 and TRBJ1-2, with 7 positions matching TRBD1. Germline V CDR1 and CDR2: GTSNPN, SVGIG (reference sequence). This CDR3 is 14 amino acids long. The V gene end was trimmed by 3 bases and the J gene end by 7 bases; junction bases not matched to a gene: 11. The CDR3 reads CAWRGASDRSGYTF. The CDR3 DNA follows: TGTGCCTGGAGAGGAGCCTCGGACAGGTCTGGCTACACCTTC. The complete variable domain, with remaining parts taken from reference TRBV30 and TRBJ1-2, reads SQTIHQWPATLVQPVGSPLSLECTVEGTSNPNLYWYRQAAGRGLQLLFYSVGIGQISSEVPQNLSASRPQDRQFILSSKKLLLSDSGFYLCAWRGASDRSGYTFGSGTRLTVV.

This clone was found a few times. V is TRBV5-1 and J is TRBJ2-5, with 7 nucleotides matching TRBD1. Germline V gene data show CDR1 as SGHRS and CDR2 as YFSETQ. This CDR3 comprises 13 residues. Trimming removed 4 bases from V and 3 bases from J; junction bases left unmatched: 3. CDR3 bases: TGCGCCAGCAGCCTGCAGGGGGAAGAGACCCAGTACTTC. This sequence encodes CASSLQGEETQYF.

For the CDR3, the DNA is TGTGCCAGCTCATCGGGGGTAGGCGAGCAGTACTTC. Its protein is CASSSGVGEQYF. J is TRBJ2-7 and V is TRBV18, with a tentative D call TRBD2 (6 bases). CDR1 and CDR2 from the germline V gene are KGHSH and LQKENI. Trimming left V 5 bases short and J 6 bases short, with 11 bases between. The CDR3 totals 12 residues.

V usage is TRBV27 and J usage is TRBJ1-1; D is unclear. The V end was cut by 4 bases, the J end by 5 bases, with 5 bases between. The CDR3 length is 11 residues. The germline V gene has CDR1 MNHEY and CDR2 SMNVEV (reference sequence). As DNA, the CDR3 is TGTGCCAGCAGTTACGGTACTGAAGCTTTCTTT. This sequence encodes CASSYGTEAFF.

The chain is built from TRBV5-1 and TRBJ2-5; TRBD2 matches at 7 bases. After removal of 2 bases from V and 5 bases from J, the junction contained 9 bases not matched to a gene. The CDR3 loop spans 15 amino acids. Germline V lookup: CDR1 SGHRS, CDR2 YFSETQ. The CDR3 loop reads CASSLQRDQGETQYF. The CDR3 DNA is TGCGCCAGCAGCTTACAGCGGGACCAAGGGGAGACCCAGTACTTC.

The V and J genes are TRBV5-1 and TRBJ2-6; D ambiguous. Germline CDR1 and CDR2: SGHRS and YFSETQ. Deletions cut 1 base from V and 2 bases from J, with 4 bases between. The CDR3 contains 14 residues. The CDR3 is CASSLTAGANVLTF. CDR3 nucleotide sequence: TGCGCCAGCAGCTTGACGGCTGGGGCCAACGTCCTGACTTTC.

The chain recombines TRBV7-2 with TRBJ1-1; TRBD1 matches 9 bases. The germline V gene has CDR1 SGHTA and CDR2 FQGNSA. CDR3 length: 17 amino acids. J gave up 1 base and V 5 bases, and 11 bases lay outside the gene matches. CDR3 sequence reads: CASSPLSGTGTNTEAFF. The CDR3, as DNA: TGTGCCAGCAGCCCCCTGAGCGGGACAGGGACGAACACTGAAGCTTTCTTT.

The chain combines TRBV5-4 with TRBJ1-2, with a weak D call TRBD1 (6 bases). The V end lost 4 bases, the J end lost 2 bases, and 9 bases lay between the germline ends. CDR1 is SGHNT, CDR2 YYREEE, per germline (reference sequence). The CDR3 covers 13 residues. The CDR3 region is CASSTTGNYGYTF. CDR3 nucleotides: TGTGCCAGCAGCACCACAGGGAACTATGGCTACACCTTC.

The V call is TRBV7-9, the J call TRBJ1-2; TRBD1 aligns across 10 bases. Germline lookup yields CDR1 SEHNR and CDR2 FQNEAQ (reference sequence). CDR3 length: 16 residues. After removal of 5 bases from V and 5 bases from J, the junction contained 11 bases not matched to a gene. CDR3 protein: CASSHEDRGTYYGYTF. In DNA, the CDR3 is TGTGCCAGCAGCCACGAGGACAGGGGGACTTATTATGGCTACACCTTC.

The chain joins TRBV6-5 to TRBJ2-7; 7 positions agree with TRBD1. V lost 2 bases and J lost 2; bases outside the gene matches: 3. CDR1 and CDR2 (germline): MNHEY, SVGAGI. The CDR3 is made up of 14 amino acids. For the CDR3, the DNA is TGTGCCAGCAGTTACGATCAGGGGGCCTACGAGCAGTACTTC. Its translation: CASSYDQGAYEQYF.

The chain uses TRBV11-2 and TRBJ2-7; 9 nucleotides align to TRBD2. Germline V gives CDR1 SGHAT, CDR2 FQNNGV. V shed 3 bases and J 5 bases; nucleotides not matched to a gene: 8. The CDR3 sequence is 15 residues long. CDR3: CASSLPSGDSHEQYF. In DNA, the CDR3 is TGTGCCAGCAGCTTGCCTAGCGGGGACAGCCACGAGCAGTACTTC.

The chain joins TRBV29-1 to TRBJ1-2; 9 bases are shared with TRBD1. The germline V gene encodes CDR1 SQVTM and CDR2 ANQGSEA. The CDR3 runs 13 residues. V lost 4 bases and J lost 8; bases outside the gene matches: 8. CDR3: CSVVGDRVDGYTF. The CDR3 DNA sequence: TGCAGCGTTGTAGGGGACAGGGTGGACGGCTACACCTTC.

The V and J genes are TRBV9 and TRBJ2-1, with D perhaps matching TRBD1 (5 bases). V lost 0 bases and J 3 bases, leaving 13 bases between the germline ends. CDR1 and CDR2 (germline): SGDLS, YYNGEE. The CDR3 contains 16 residues. The CDR3 region has the DNA TGTGCCAGCAGCGTAGGGGATACAGGTCTCTACAATGAGCAGTTCTTC. Protein: CASSVGDTGLYNEQFF.

This clone was seen a few times. This chain joins TRBV19 and TRBJ1-1; no definite D call. The germline V gene encodes CDR1 LNHDA and CDR2 SQIVND (reference sequence). Trimming removed 1 base at V and 6 bases at J, with 6 bases between. This CDR3 spans 12 amino acids. The CDR3: CASSIGVAEAFF. The CDR3 nucleotides read TGTGCCAGTAGTATAGGTGTCGCTGAAGCTTTCTTT.

The rearrangement joins TRBV15 to TRBJ1-2; 8 bases map to TRBD1. The trim removed 3 bases at V and 8 bases at J, leaving 14 bases unmatched. The CDR3 sequence is 16 residues long. The germline CDR1 and CDR2 sequences are LNHNV and YYDKDF (reference sequence). CDR3 residues: CATSSPWTGRLRGYTF. The CDR3 region has the DNA TGTGCCACCAGCAGCCCTTGGACAGGGAGATTGAGGGGCTACACCTTC.

This chain connects TRBV9 to TRBJ2-3; 7 bases fit TRBD1. This CDR3 is built from 17 residues. Germline loops: CDR1 SGDLS, CDR2 YYNGEE. The ends lost 3 bases at V and 3 bases at J; junction bases unmatched: 13. The CDR3 DNA sequence: TGTGCCAGCAGCGGAAGAGGGACGACAGGGACAACAGATACGCAGTATTTT. Translating it yields CASSGRGTTGTTDTQYF.

This clone was seen only a few times. V is TRBV19 and J is TRBJ1-5, with D possibly matching TRBD1 (6 bases). The length of the CDR3 is 16 residues. Trimming stripped 6 bases from V and 3 bases from J, with 18 bases between. The germline CDR1 and CDR2 sequences are LNHDA and SQIVND (reference sequence). The CDR3 here is CASSRLFRQDNQPQHF. The CDR3 nucleotides are TGTGCCAGTAGCCGTTTATTTAGACAGGACAATCAGCCCCAGCATTTT.

This rearrangement joins TRBV2 to TRBJ1-5; D gene unclear. Germline-derived CDR1 and CDR2 are SNHLY and FYNNEI. The germline V and J ends were trimmed by 1 base and 0 bases, with 10 bases remaining between them. The CDR3 consists of 16 residues. CDR3 DNA: TGTGCCAGCAGTGAAGTCGAGACTTATAGCAATCAGCCCCAGCATTTT. Translation gives CASSEVETYSNQPQHF.